A single sample is the source of the 17 T cell receptor beta chains below, sequenced in a study of blood T cell repertoires in COVID-19. Sequencing used immunoSEQ multiplex PCR; TCRdb keeps in-frame clones, though not all of them. The data show roughly 200,000 clones, with 70% to 90% seen just once and roughly 11% held by the top ten. The sequenced sample was peripheral blood. These receptors were taken from a human donor with active or convalescent COVID-19. The donor label of this sample is uncertain.

In this sample, this clone turned up once. This chain uses TRBV2 with TRBJ2-1; TRBD1 matches at 8 bases. CDR3 size: 13 residues. The germline CDR1 and CDR2 sequences are SNHLY and FYNNEI. V lost 7 bases, J lost 6 bases, and 5 bases stayed unmatched. CDR3 sequence (DNA): TGTGCCAGCAATGGACAGGGTTTCAATGAGCAGTTCTTC. Its protein is CASNGQGFNEQFF.

The chain uses TRBV29-1 and TRBJ1-3; D is possibly TRBD1 (6 bases). The CDR3 contains 14 residues. V lost 4 bases to trimming and J lost 0 bases, with 10 bases between them. CDR1 and CDR2 from the germline V gene are SQVTM and ANQGSEA. CDR3 sequence (DNA): TGCAGCGTTGTAGGGGGGGCCTCTGGAAACACCATATATTTT. Translated, it gives CSVVGGASGNTIYF.

This chain connects TRBV27 to TRBJ2-4; unclear D gene. The length of the CDR3 is 15 residues. The V and J ends lost 4 bases and 0 bases respectively, with 10 bases between them. Germline-derived CDR1 and CDR2 are MNHEY and SMNVEV (reference sequence). This CDR3 is CASSSGQLAKNIQYF. The CDR3 DNA reads as TGTGCCAGCAGTTCTGGGCAACTAGCCAAAAACATTCAGTACTTC.

This rearrangement joins TRBV28 to TRBJ2-5; possibly TRBD1 for D (5 bases). Germline lookup yields CDR1 MDHEN and CDR2 SYDVKM. Trimming pared 2 bases from V and 5 bases from J, leaving 24 bases between. This CDR3 has 18 residues. CDR3 sequence (DNA): TGTGCCAGCAGTTTACCACCGATGGGGCTAGGGGAACAGGAGACCCAGTACTTC. This sequence encodes CASSLPPMGLGEQETQYF.

This clone came up a few times. The chain joins TRBV11-3 to TRBJ1-1; weak D call: TRBD1 (5 bases). The CDR3 length is 14 residues. Germline lookup yields CDR1 SGHNT and CDR2 YENEEA. Trimming left V 2 bases short and J 2 bases short, with 9 bases between. As DNA, the CDR3 is TGTGCCAGCAGCTTAAGAGACAGAAACACTGAAGCTTTCTTT. Protein: CASSLRDRNTEAFF.

The chain has TRBV15 and TRBJ1-1, with 10 bases fitting TRBD1. This CDR3 has 17 residues. V was clipped by 0 bases and J by 2 bases; unmatched bases: 6. Germline lookup yields CDR1 LNHNV and CDR2 YYDKDF (reference sequence). CDR3 sequence reads: CATSREDRGYSNTEAFF. CDR3 in DNA: TGTGCCACCAGCAGAGAGGACAGGGGGTATTCCAACACTGAAGCTTTCTTT.

The V call is TRBV7-2, the J call TRBJ2-5; the match to TRBD2 covers 10 bases. V lost 4 bases, J lost 4 bases, and 6 bases stayed unmatched. The CDR3 totals 15 residues. From germline, CDR1 is SGHTA and CDR2 FQGNSA. This CDR3 is CASSSLAGGAETQYF. The CDR3 coding sequence is TGTGCCAGCAGCTCCTTAGCGGGGGGAGCAGAGACCCAGTACTTC.

This clone has only one observation. Other DNA sequences of this sample code for an identical CDR3. The chain uses TRBV3-1 (or the pseudogene TRBV3-2) and TRBJ1-5; D is uncertain. Germline V CDR1 and CDR2: LGHDT, YNNKEL (reference sequence). V shed 0 bases and J shed 1 base, with 7 bases lying between them. The length of the CDR3 is 15 residues. The DNA for the CDR3 is TGTGCCAGCAGCCAAGATTTATTAAGCAATCAGCCCCAGCATTTT. Protein sequence: CASSQDLLSNQPQHF.

The V call is TRBV18, the J call TRBJ2-7, with a tentative D call TRBD2 (6 bases). Germline CDR1 and CDR2: KGHSH and LQKENI. The CDR3 consists of 11 residues. The V gene lost 3 bases and the J gene lost 7 bases, with 7 bases spanning the gap. The CDR3 loop is CASSPAGEQYF. The CDR3 DNA is TGTGCCAGCTCACCGGCGGGAGAGCAGTACTTC.

About this clone: Additional DNA sequences in this sample encode the identical CDR3. The J gene is TRBJ2-5, the V gene TRBV2, with 9 bases identical to TRBD1. Per the germline V gene, CDR1 is SNHLY and CDR2 is FYNNEI. V was clipped by 8 bases and J by 4 bases; unmatched bases: 2. There are 12 residues in the CDR3. The CDR3 spells CASYRGRETQYF. CDR3 nucleotides: TGTGCCAGCTACAGGGGGCGAGAGACCCAGTACTTC. The full variable domain, rest sourced from reference TRBV2 and TRBJ2-5, is EPEVTQTPSHQVTQMGQEVILRCVPISNHLYFYWYRQILGQKVEFLVSFYNNEISEKSEIFDDQFSVERPDGSNFTLKIRSTKLEDSAMYFCASYRGRETQYFGPGTRLLVL.

CDR3 sequence reads: CSARANYGYTF. The CDR3 DNA reads TGCAGTGCTAGAGCGAACTATGGCTACACCTTC. The chain combines TRBV20-1 with TRBJ1-2; D uncertain. This CDR3 has 11 amino acids. In germline, CDR1 is DFQATT, CDR2 SNEGSKA (reference sequence). V was trimmed by 1 base and J by 2 bases, leaving 2 bases between them.

This rearrangement joins TRBV5-1 to TRBJ1-5, with 9 bases that match TRBD1. The trim removed 5 bases at V and 3 bases at J, leaving 6 bases unmatched. The CDR3 loop spans 15 amino acids. CDR1 SGHRS and CDR2 YFSETQ come from the germline V gene. Here the CDR3 DNA reads TGCGCCAGCAGTTGGGGGGACAGGGACAATCAGCCCCAGCATTTT. Protein: CASSWGDRDNQPQHF.

V and J are TRBV4-1 and TRBJ1-4; 9 bases are a match to TRBD1. Trimming cost V 7 bases and J 6 bases; bases outside gene matches: 3. CDR1 MGHRA and CDR2 YSYEKL come from the germline V gene. The CDR3 length is 13 residues. The chain's CDR3 is CASTQGAYEKLFF. CDR3 coding DNA: TGCGCCAGCACACAGGGGGCGTATGAAAAACTGTTTTTT.

The DNA for the CDR3 is TGTGCCAGCAACCGGGACACTTCGAACACCGGGGAGCTGTTTTTT. It encodes CASNRDTSNTGELFF. V is TRBV6-6 and J is TRBJ2-2; TRBD1 might be the D (6 bases). The V gene's germline CDR1 is MNHNY and CDR2 SVGAGI (reference sequence). The CDR3 sequence is 15 residues long. Trimming stripped 7 bases from V and 0 bases from J, with 12 bases between.

This clone was found a few times. The DNA for the CDR3 is TGTGCCAGCAGTTTAGGACTAGCCCCCTACGAGCAGTACTTC. The encoded protein is CASSLGLAPYEQYF. This chain uses TRBV28 with TRBJ2-7, with TRBD2 matching over 8 bases. CDR3 size: 14 residues. V was clipped by 2 bases and J by 2 bases; unmatched bases: 2. Germline lookup yields CDR1 MDHEN and CDR2 SYDVKM.

The rearrangement joins TRBV5-6 to TRBJ2-2; tentatively, D is TRBD2 (5 bases). The CDR3 runs to 17 residues. With 3 bases removed from V and 4 bases from J, the gap between germline ends came to 19 bases. Germline lookup yields CDR1 SGHDT and CDR2 YYEEEE. The CDR3 region has the DNA TGTGCCAGCAGCTCGGGCGCAGAGCGGTGGGGCACCGGGGAGCTGTTTTTT. Translation: CASSSGAERWGTGELFF.

The V call is TRBV4-1, the J call TRBJ1-6, with D perhaps TRBD1 (6 bases). V was shortened by 1 base and J by 10 bases, with 17 bases between the two germline ends. The CDR3 runs 16 residues. Germline-derived CDR1 and CDR2 are MGHRA and YSYEKL. The CDR3 DNA is TGCGCCAGCAGCCAAGGGATCTCGGGGGGCTGGTCACCCCTCCACTTT. Protein product: CASSQGISGGWSPLHF.